A selection of T cell receptor beta chains follows, all from one sample in a study of T cell responses to AZD1222 COVID-19 vaccine. TCRdb's copy holds only in-frame clones and misses some; the assay was immunoSEQ multiplex PCR. The data contain roughly 70,000 clones, 85% of them singletons. The input for sequencing was peripheral blood, taken on day 0 of AZD1222 vaccination. These receptors came from an adult in good health. Both conserved end residues are part of each CDR3. The D gene is left open where the match is weak. Expanded clones are given a class, and other clones once, few, many or no size at all.

>TRBV6-5|few|TRBJ1-2|TRBD1
CASSRDRVTIGYTF
TGTGCCAGCAGCAGGGACAGGGTAACGATTGGCTACACCTTC
>TRBV6-5|-|TRBJ1-4|-
CASTQGPGTEKLFF
TGTGCCAGCACCCAAGGGCCCGGGACTGAAAAACTGTTTTTT
>TRBV28|-|TRBJ2-7|TRBD2
CASSLVAGGRYEQYF
TGTGCCAGCAGTCTGGTAGCGGGAGGACGGTACGAGCAGTACTTC
>TRBV11-2|-|TRBJ2-3|-
CASSLDHADTQYF
TGTGCCAGCAGCTTAGATCATGCGGATACGCAGTATTTT
>TRBV5-1|-|TRBJ1-1|TRBD1
CASGTGVSNTEAFF
TGCGCCAGCGGCACAGGGGTCTCGAACACTGAAGCTTTCTTT
>TRBV14|-|TRBJ1-1|-
CASSQHSGAEAFF
TGTGCCAGCAGCCAGCACAGTGGCGCTGAAGCTTTCTTT
>TRBV19|-|TRBJ1-5|-
CASSPAASNQPQHF
TGTGCCAGTAGTCCCGCGGCAAGCAATCAGCCCCAGCATTTT
>TRBV5-6|-|TRBJ2-3|TRBD2
CASSLELIGTREDTQYF
TGTGCCAGCAGCTTGGAGTTAATCGGGACTAGGGAAGATACGCAGTATTTT
>TRBV3-1/TRBV3-2|once|TRBJ1-5|-
CASSQDTEARPQHF
TGTGCCAGCAGCCAAGATACGGAGGCCAGGCCCCAGCATTTT
>TRBV6-1|-|TRBJ1-4|-
CASSEESTVGQVFF
TGTGCCAGCAGTGAAGAGTCGACAGTTGGTCAAGTGTTTTTT
>TRBV27|few|TRBJ1-6|-
CASNLAGFGNSPLHF
TGTGCCAGCAACCTCGCAGGGTTTGGGAATTCACCCCTCCACTTT
>TRBV6-1|-|TRBJ2-7|TRBD1
CASSEWGGQGGFEQYF
TGTGCCAGCAGTGAATGGGGCGGACAGGGCGGCTTCGAGCAGTACTTC
>TRBV6-2/TRBV6-3|-|TRBJ2-7|-
CASSYQENEQYF
TGTGCCAGCAGTTACCAGGAGAACGAGCAGTACTTC
>TRBV18|-|TRBJ2-3|-
CASSPFGGQSTDTQYF
TGTGCCAGCTCACCCTTTGGGGGACAAAGCACAGATACGCAGTATTTT
>TRBV10-1|-|TRBJ2-7|-
CASSDPTAPEQYF
TGCGCCAGCAGTGACCCGACGGCGCCCGAGCAGTACTTC
>TRBV7-3|-|TRBJ2-3|-
CASTRTGAPTDTQYF
TGTGCCAGCACCCGGACGGGGGCCCCCACAGATACGCAGTATTTT
>TRBV4-2|-|TRBJ1-2|TRBD1
CASSQSTGGYGYTF
TGTGCCAGCAGCCAATCGACAGGGGGCTATGGCTACACCTTC
>TRBV7-9|-|TRBJ1-1|-
CASIWGTAEAFF
TGTGCCAGCATCTGGGGAACTGCTGAAGCTTTCTTT
>TRBV10-1|few|TRBJ2-1|-
CASSDGVTYNEQFF
TGCGCCAGCAGTGACGGGGTCACCTACAATGAGCAGTTCTTC
>TRBV29-1|-|TRBJ1-2|-
CSVEMGLGRVGYTF
TGCAGCGTTGAAATGGGACTAGGGCGGGTTGGCTACACCTTC
>TRBV2|-|TRBJ2-2|-
CASNRGSPGELFF
TGTGCCAGCAACCGGGGGAGCCCCGGGGAGCTGTTTTTT
>TRBV27|-|TRBJ1-2|TRBD1
CASRGTGGGYGYTF
TGTGCCAGCAGAGGTACAGGGGGAGGCTATGGCTACACCTTC
>TRBV20-1|-|TRBJ1-5|-
CSASLWGGKGFNNQPQHF
TGCAGTGCTAGTCTCTGGGGGGGTAAGGGGTTTAACAATCAGCCCCAGCATTTT
>TRBV12-3/TRBV12-4|few|TRBJ2-7|-
CASSLKGGRQQYF
TGTGCCAGCAGTTTAAAGGGAGGTCGGCAGCAGTACTTC
>TRBV9|-|TRBJ2-1|TRBD2
CASESGTYNEQFF
TGTGCCAGCGAAAGCGGGACCTACAATGAGCAGTTCTTC
>TRBV28|-|TRBJ2-2|TRBD1
CASSWRTGPTGELFF
TGTGCCAGCAGTTGGAGGACAGGGCCCACCGGGGAGCTGTTTTTT
>TRBV11-2|once|TRBJ2-7|-
CASSRADSSYEQYF
TGTGCCAGCAGCCGAGCGGACAGTTCCTACGAGCAGTACTTC